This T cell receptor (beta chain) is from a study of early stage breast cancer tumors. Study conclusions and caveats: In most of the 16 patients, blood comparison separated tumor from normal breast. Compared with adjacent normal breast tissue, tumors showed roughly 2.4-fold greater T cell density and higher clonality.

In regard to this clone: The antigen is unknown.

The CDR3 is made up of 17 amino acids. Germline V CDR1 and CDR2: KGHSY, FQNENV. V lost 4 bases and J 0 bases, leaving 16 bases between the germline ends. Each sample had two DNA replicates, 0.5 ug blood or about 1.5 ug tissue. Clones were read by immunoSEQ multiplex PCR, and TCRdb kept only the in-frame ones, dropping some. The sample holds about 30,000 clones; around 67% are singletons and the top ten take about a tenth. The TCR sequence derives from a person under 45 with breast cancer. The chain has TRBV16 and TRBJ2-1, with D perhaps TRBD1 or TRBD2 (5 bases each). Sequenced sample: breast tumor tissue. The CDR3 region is CASSPNPLDSSYNEQFF. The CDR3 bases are TGTGCCAGCAGCCCTAACCCACTAGACAGCTCCTACAATGAGCAGTTCTTC.